These T cell receptor beta chains were read from a single sample in a study of T cell changes during pregnancy in multiple sclerosis. Sequencing was performed with immunoSEQ multiplex PCR; in TCRdb, only in-frame clones are kept and a portion is missing. Counted here are 85,000 to 130,000 clones, around 93% occurring once; the ten biggest clones make up about 1%. The sample consisted of peripheral blood, taken before pregnancy. The receptors shown here come from a female donor with multiple sclerosis, enrolled in a pregnancy study. The CDR3 runs from the conserved cysteine through the conserved F or W. A D gene is named only where the DNA matches it firmly. Not all rows give a size; the values are once, few, many and, for expanded clones, a class.

>TRBV5-1|TRBD1|NA|TRBJ2-7
CASSTRQGSTSYEQYF
TGCGCCAGCAGCACCCGACAGGGTTCAACTTCCTACGAGCAGTACTTC
>TRBV5-5|TRBD2|NA|TRBJ2-7
CASSLASGNYEQYF
TGTGCCAGCAGCTTGGCTAGCGGGAATTACGAGCAGTACTTC
>TRBV5-4|TRBD1|NA|TRBJ2-7
CASSPQTGGSYEQYF
TGTGCCAGCAGCCCACAGACAGGGGGCTCCTACGAGCAGTACTTC
>TRBV12-5|NA|NA|TRBJ1-1
CASGLVLKELPEAFF
TGTGCTAGTGGTTTGGTACTGAAGGAGTTACCTGAAGCTTTCTTT
>TRBV28|NA|NA|TRBJ1-1
CASSLVRSEAFF
TGTGCCAGCAGTTTAGTCCGGTCTGAAGCTTTCTTT
>TRBV2|TRBD2|NA|TRBJ2-7
CATSGRGYEQYF
TGTGCCACTAGCGGGAGAGGGTACGAGCAGTACTTC
>TRBV19|TRBD2|once|TRBJ2-5
CASSIQPTLAGGLETQYF
TGTGCCAGTAGTATTCAACCCACCCTTGCGGGAGGCTTAGAGACCCAGTACTTC
>TRBV28|NA|NA|TRBJ2-7
CASSLRPDTSYEQYF
TGTGCCAGCAGCCTCCGACCTGACACCAGCTACGAGCAGTACTTC
>TRBV6-1|TRBD2|NA|TRBJ2-1
CASGRASYNEQFF
TGTGCCAGCGGGAGGGCATCCTACAATGAGCAGTTCTTC
>TRBV6-5|NA|few|TRBJ1-2
CASGPNYGYTF
TGTGCCAGCGGCCCTAACTATGGCTACACCTTC
>TRBV30|NA|few|TRBJ1-2
CAWEQGAYGYTF
TGTGCCTGGGAACAGGGCGCCTATGGCTACACCTTC
>TRBV11-2|TRBD1|NA|TRBJ1-1
CASSLDLGTGNTEAFF
TGTGCCAGCAGCTTAGATCTTGGGACAGGGAACACTGAAGCTTTCTTT
>TRBV19|NA|NA|TRBJ1-1
CASSLQRTEAFF
TGTGCCAGTAGTCTGCAGAGGACTGAAGCTTTCTTT
>TRBV27|TRBD2|NA|TRBJ2-7
CASSLREKSYEQYF
TGTGCCAGCAGTTTGCGGGAGAAGAGCTACGAGCAGTACTTC
>TRBV5-6|NA|NA|TRBJ2-3
CASSRGTSTDTQYF
TGTGCCAGCAGCCGTGGGACTAGCACAGATACGCAGTATTTT
>TRBV5-1|TRBD1|once|TRBJ2-2
CASSWKGADTGELFF
TGCGCCAGCAGCTGGAAGGGGGCGGACACCGGGGAGCTGTTTTTT
>TRBV30|TRBD1|NA|TRBJ2-7
CACGTGDNYEQYF
TGTGCCTGCGGGACAGGGGACAACTACGAGCAGTACTTC
>TRBV6-1|TRBD1|once|TRBJ1-2
CASRGAQGDGYTF
TGTGCCAGCAGGGGTGCACAGGGGGATGGCTACACCTTC
>TRBV5-1|TRBD1|NA|TRBJ2-3
CASSLGQGAKLDTQYF
TGCGCCAGCAGCTTGGGGCAGGGGGCGAAGCTGGATACGCAGTATTTT
>TRBV5-1|NA|once|TRBJ2-2
CASSLRSLLRDNFFGTGELFF
TGCGCCAGCAGCTTACGTTCCTTACTCCGGGACAATTTTTTTGGCACCGGGGAGCTGTTTTTT
>TRBV9|NA|NA|TRBJ1-1
CASSGPRNTEAFF
TGTGCCAGCAGCGGCCCTAGGAACACTGAAGCTTTCTTT
>TRBV19|TRBD1|NA|TRBJ2-7
CASSIPGQGANEQYF
TGTGCCAGTAGTATCCCCGGACAGGGGGCGAACGAGCAGTACTTC
>TRBV5-5|TRBD2|once|TRBJ2-5
CASTTILTSGTLQETQYF
TGTGCCAGCACCACGATCCTGACTAGCGGGACCCTCCAAGAGACCCAGTACTTC
>TRBV9|NA|NA|TRBJ2-1
CASSAEARDLYNEQFF
TGTGCCAGCAGCGCGGAGGCGCGGGACCTCTACAATGAGCAGTTCTTC
>TRBV5-1|NA|NA|TRBJ2-3
CATMVAGGTDTQYF
TGCGCCACCATGGTGGCAGGGGGCACAGATACGCAGTATTTT
>TRBV6-6|NA|NA|TRBJ1-2
CASSYGPTLDYGYTF
TGTGCCAGCAGTTACGGTCCAACTCTTGACTATGGCTACACCTTC
>TRBV18|NA|NA|TRBJ2-5
CASSPRVGQETQYF
TGTGCCAGCTCACCTCGGGTCGGGCAAGAGACCCAGTACTTC
>TRBV5-4|TRBD2|once|TRBJ2-2
CASSTTSGRARTGELFF
TGTGCCAGCAGTACCACTAGCGGGAGGGCCCGGACCGGGGAGCTGTTTTTT
>TRBV5-4|NA|NA|TRBJ2-5
CASSPLQDLETQYF
TGTGCCAGCAGCCCACTACAGGACCTCGAGACCCAGTACTTC
>TRBV28|TRBD2|NA|TRBJ2-3
CASSFRGLAADTQYF
TGTGCCAGCAGTTTCCGCGGACTAGCCGCAGATACGCAGTATTTT
>TRBV28|NA|NA|TRBJ2-7
CATGSPLIEQYF
TGTGCCACAGGTTCCCCTCTTATTGAGCAGTACTTC
>TRBV13|TRBD2|NA|TRBJ2-7
CASSFGLAGKYEQYF
TGTGCCAGCAGCTTTGGACTAGCGGGAAAGTACGAGCAGTACTTC